The clone carrying this TCR beta chain was detected only a few times. Its antigen is unknown. Trimming at V came to 7 bases and at J to 4 bases, leaving 11 bases not matched to a gene. The CDR3 is made up of 14 amino acids. CDR1 and CDR2 (germline): SQVTM, ANQGSEA. The data belong to a study of blood T cells in healthy people across ages. General study findings and limits: Significant beta diversity loss was already apparent by age approximately 38, declining roughly linearly. Naive T cell percentage by flow cytometry tracked strongly with beta diversity. Estimates of diversity drawn from one million T cells were considered underestimates.

Using a J-beta primer mix together with a sample-barcoded 5' primer, a second PCR was run for about 7 to 12 cycles. From the 5' RACE reads, TCRdb called clonotypes with MiXCR, one entry per CDR3 protein. Of around 800,000 distinct CDR3 sequences in the sample, 20% to 30% are singletons; the top ten hold about 2.9%. The data were also submitted as part of a second study, on T cells of mothers and their children. From that second work: In both related and unrelated pairs, TCR recombination output is shaped similarly by thymic selection.

Sequences were obtained from blood. The source is a boy aged 5-17 years in good health. This chain links TRBV29-1 with TRBJ1-1; 8 bases map to TRBD1. In DNA, the CDR3 is TGCAGCGCATGGGACAGGTGGGGTAGCACTGAAGCTTTCTTT. It yields the protein CSAWDRWGSTEAFF.